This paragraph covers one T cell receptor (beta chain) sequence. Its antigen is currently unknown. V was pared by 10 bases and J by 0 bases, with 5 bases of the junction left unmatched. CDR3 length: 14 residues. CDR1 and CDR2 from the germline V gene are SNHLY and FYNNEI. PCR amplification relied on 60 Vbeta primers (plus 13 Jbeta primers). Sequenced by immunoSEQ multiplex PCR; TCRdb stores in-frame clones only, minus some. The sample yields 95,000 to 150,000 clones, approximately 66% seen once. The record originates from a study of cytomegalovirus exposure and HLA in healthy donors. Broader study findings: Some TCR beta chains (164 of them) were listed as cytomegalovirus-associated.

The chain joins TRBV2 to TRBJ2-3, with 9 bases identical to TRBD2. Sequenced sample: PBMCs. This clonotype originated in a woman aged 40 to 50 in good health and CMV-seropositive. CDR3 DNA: TGTGCCACCCGGACTAGCGCGAGCACAGATACGCAGTATTTT. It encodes CATRTSASTDTQYF.